This paragraph covers one TCR beta chain sequence. There is no known antigen for this receptor. Base-call qualities are not available, and no considerably larger clone is one nucleotide away. The twin pairs came from the European Cystic Fibrosis Twin and Sibling Study Cohort, which recruited patients from 150 to 200 CF clinics across 14 European countries. Zygosity and CFTR genotype were confirmed in-house, and zygosity was tested by multiplex PCR of nine short tandem repeat loci. Peripheral blood was sampled from each twin, and clinical parameters were recorded on the day of blood sampling. Genomic DNA was isolated from peripheral blood cells with phenol/chloroform and kept in TE buffer at 4 degrees C. CDR1 and CDR2, looked up from the germline V gene (reference sequence), are MNHEY and SMNVEV. The CDR3 runs 13 amino acids, cysteine and phenylalanine included. Solely the CDR3 DNA is kept, with 39 bases framed from the first base. The V end gives up 6 bases and the J end 3 bases, leaving 3 bases in the junction not matched to a gene.

This sample stems from a study of monozygotic twins with cystic fibrosis listed by TCRdb under 2021. Regarding the complete study: Barcoded libraries were prepared with about 16 PCR cycles from roughly 3 micrograms of fragmented DNA. Ten female and six male twin pairs, aged roughly 2.0 to 36.4 years (median roughly 8.4 years) and mostly children and adolescents, were included in the cohort. Data for three of the twin pairs had been reported previously in another context. TCR beta repertoires were compared within and between 16 monozygotic twin pairs with cystic fibrosis so that genetic influence on V and J gene usage could be assessed. On the day of blood sampling, twins were ranked among approximately 990 cohort participants for weight-for-height and for FEVPerc (FEV1 disease centile).

The paper's findings and limits, for the study overall: Monozygotic CF twin pairs shared significantly more nucleotide-identical clonotypes within each pair than unrelated CF individuals shared with one another (P = 0.000026, Mann-Whitney). The greatest similarity to the co-twin was observed for V gene usage in 13 of 16 pairs and for J usage in 8 of 16 pairs, which suggested genetic constraints. Simpson clonality was generally low (median 0.0095), suggesting a naive-dominated repertoire, with higher clonality in the most severely affected patients. The cohort was small, and no association was found between shared CDR3 numbers and age, concordance or disease severity.

TCR beta CDR3 regions were amplified by multiplex PCR with the immunoSEQ immune profiling system according to the manufacturer's instructions. Sequencing was performed on an Illumina NextSeq system. The study's processing was this. Sequence data were processed on the immunoSEQ Analyzer platform, and clonality was calculated as the square root of Simpson's index of productive rearrangements. V and J usage similarity was measured by Jensen-Shannon distance, and CDR3 generation probabilities were computed with OLGA. Shared CDR3 sequences were searched in the immuneACCESS database (August 2020) and in VDJdb (December 2020). The table comes from immuneACCESS by way of TCRdb, which keeps in-frame sequences with V and J called. Part of the clones is missing from these tables; in studies checked, under half for an unresolved V gene and the rest for unknown reasons. V and J calls and clone size are as listed in that table; D and trimming were resolved from the DNA. The sample table contains about 12,000 clones; only one count was recorded for 85% of them. The biggest ten clones account for approximately 0.54% of the sample.

Recombination connected TRBV27 to TRBJ2-7; 9 of the junction bases match TRBD1. The sequence derives from a man between 18 and 29 years old with cystic fibrosis. Sequenced: blood. The DNA sequence follows: TGTGCCAGCAGGGGACAGGGTGTCTACGAGCAGTACTTC. This gives the protein CASRGQGVYEQYF.